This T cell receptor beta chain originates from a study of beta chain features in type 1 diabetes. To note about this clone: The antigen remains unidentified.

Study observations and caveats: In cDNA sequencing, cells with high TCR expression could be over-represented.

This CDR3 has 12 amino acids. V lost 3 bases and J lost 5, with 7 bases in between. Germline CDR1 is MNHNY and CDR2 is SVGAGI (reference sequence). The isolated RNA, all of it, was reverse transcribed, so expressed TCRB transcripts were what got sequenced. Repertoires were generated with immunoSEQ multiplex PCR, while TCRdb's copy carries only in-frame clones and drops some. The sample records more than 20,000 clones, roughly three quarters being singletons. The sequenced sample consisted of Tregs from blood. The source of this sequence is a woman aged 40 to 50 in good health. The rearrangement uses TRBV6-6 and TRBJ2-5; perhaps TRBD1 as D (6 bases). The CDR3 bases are TGTGCCAGCAGTTATAGGGGGGAGACCCAGTACTTC. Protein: CASSYRGETQYF.